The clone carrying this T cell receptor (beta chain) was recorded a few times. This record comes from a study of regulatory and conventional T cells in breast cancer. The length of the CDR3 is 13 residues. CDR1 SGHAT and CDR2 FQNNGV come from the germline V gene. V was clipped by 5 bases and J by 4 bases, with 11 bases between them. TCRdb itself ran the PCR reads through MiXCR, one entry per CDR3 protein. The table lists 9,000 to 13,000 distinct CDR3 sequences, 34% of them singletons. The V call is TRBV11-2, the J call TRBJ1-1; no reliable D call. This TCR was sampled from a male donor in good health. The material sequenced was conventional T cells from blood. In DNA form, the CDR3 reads TGTGCCAGCAGCGCTCCGAAGGGCACTGAAGCTTTCTTT. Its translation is CASSAPKGTEAFF. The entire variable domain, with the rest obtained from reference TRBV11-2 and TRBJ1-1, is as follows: EAGVAQSPRYKIIEKRQSVAFWCNPISGHATLYWYQQILGQGPKLLIQFQNNGVVDDSQLPKDRFSAERLKGVDSTLKIQPAKLEDSAVYLCASSAPKGTEAFFGQGTRLTVV.